The sample holds many counts of the clone carrying this TCR beta chain. What it recognizes is unknown. Sequenced material consisted of expressed TCRB transcripts (all of the isolated RNA was reverse transcribed). Clones were sequenced by immunoSEQ multiplex PCR, and TCRdb holds only the in-frame ones, with some missing. The sample lists some 300,000 clones, 8% occurring once. This sample was included in a study of beta chain features in type 1 diabetes. Overall study context: All of the samples together had around 110,000,000 sorted cells examined. General study points: Type 1 diabetes patients had moderately but significantly shorter TCRB CDR3s in all four CD4+ subsets.

The V gene lost 2 bases and the J gene lost 7 bases, with 5 bases spanning the gap. The length of the CDR3 is 12 residues. From germline, CDR1 is SNHLY and CDR2 FYNNEI. Via CD45RO/CCR7/CD25/CD127/CD95/CD27, cells of the CD4+ naive, central memory, regulatory and stem cell-like memory subsets were sorted. The sequence derives from a woman aged 18-29 years in good health. The material sequenced was central memory CD4+ T cells from blood. The chain links TRBV2 to TRBJ2-2; D unclear. CDR3 amino acids: CASSEKVGELFF. In nucleotides, the CDR3 is TGTGCCAGCAGTGAAAAGGTCGGGGAGCTGTTTTTT. The whole variable domain, filled in from reference TRBV2 and TRBJ2-2, reads EPEVTQTPSHQVTQMGQEVILRCVPISNHLYFYWYRQILGQKVEFLVSFYNNEISEKSEIFDDQFSVERPDGSNFTLKIRSTKLEDSAMYFCASSEKVGELFFGEGSRLTVL.